This TCR beta chain was captured in a study of T cells expressing NK-cell markers. The CDR3 extends over 17 amino acids. CDR1 and CDR2 from the germline V gene are KGHDR and SFDVKD. TCRdb re-called the 5' RACE reads and shows each CDR3 protein once, DNA omitted. The table lists approximately 380,000 distinct CDR3 sequences. The J gene is TRBJ2-2, the V gene TRBV24-1; there is no DNA to check the TCRdb D call of TRBD2. The sample comprised blood T cells: a sorted CD56 or NKG2C T cell subset, CD4+ or CD8+ T cells, or bulk PBMC T cells (not recorded which). This TCR was recovered from a man aged 18 to 69 in good health. This CDR3 reads CATSDLQNGLDTGELFF.